This T cell receptor beta chain was sequenced for a study of blood T cells in healthy people across ages. V dropped 5 bases and J dropped 14 bases, with 16 bases sitting between them. Germline V gene data show CDR1 as MDHEN and CDR2 as SYDVKM. The CDR3 is 12 amino acids. This clonotype was counted between two and nine times. The donors, aged roughly 6 to 95, were healthy Caucasians from Russia. The second PCR ran roughly 7 to 12 cycles with a sample-barcoded 5' primer and J-beta primers. TCRdb reprocessed the 5' RACE reads via MiXCR and lists one record per CDR3 protein. The data contain some 1.5 million distinct CDR3 sequences, roughly 28% of them singletons.

Sample: blood. This rearrangement joins TRBV28 to TRBJ2-1, with D possibly being TRBD2 (5 bases). The clonotype originates from a young woman in good health. Here the CDR3 DNA reads TGTGCCAGCAGTAGACCGGGAACTGAAAAGTTCTTC. Protein: CASSRPGTEKFF. The full variable domain, in which reference TRBV28 and TRBJ2-1 provide the parts outside the CDR3, is DVKVTQSSRYLVKRTGEKVFLECVQDMDHENMFWYRQDPGLGLRLIYFSYDVKMKEKGDIPEGYSVSREKKERFSLILESASTNQTSMYLCASSRPGTEKFFGPGTRLTVL.